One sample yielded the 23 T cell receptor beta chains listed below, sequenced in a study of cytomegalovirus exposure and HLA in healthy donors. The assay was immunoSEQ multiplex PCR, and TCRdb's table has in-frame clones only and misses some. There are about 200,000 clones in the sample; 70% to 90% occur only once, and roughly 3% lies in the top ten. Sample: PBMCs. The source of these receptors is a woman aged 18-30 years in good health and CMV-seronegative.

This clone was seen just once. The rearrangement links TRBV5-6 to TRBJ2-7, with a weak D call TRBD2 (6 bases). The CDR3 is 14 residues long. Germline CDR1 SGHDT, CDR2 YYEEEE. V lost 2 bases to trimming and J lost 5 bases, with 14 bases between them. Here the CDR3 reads CASSFGEAGHEQYF. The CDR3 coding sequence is TGTGCCAGCAGCTTCGGGGAGGCAGGTCACGAGCAGTACTTC.

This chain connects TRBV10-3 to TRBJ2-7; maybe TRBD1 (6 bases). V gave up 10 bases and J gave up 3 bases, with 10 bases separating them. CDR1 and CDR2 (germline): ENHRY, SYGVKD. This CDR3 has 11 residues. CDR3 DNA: TGTGCCAGCCGACAGGACTACGAGCAGTACTTC. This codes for CASRQDYEQYF.

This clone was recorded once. The CDR3 nucleotides are TGCGCCAGCAGCTTGTCTAGAAGGTCCTACAATGAGCAGTTCTTC. Its protein is CASSLSRRSYNEQFF. The chain is built from TRBV5-1 and TRBJ2-1; D unresolved. The germline V gene has CDR1 SGHRS and CDR2 YFSETQ. Between the trimmed V and J ends, which lost 1 base and 1 base, there was a span of 9 bases. The CDR3 has 15 amino acids.

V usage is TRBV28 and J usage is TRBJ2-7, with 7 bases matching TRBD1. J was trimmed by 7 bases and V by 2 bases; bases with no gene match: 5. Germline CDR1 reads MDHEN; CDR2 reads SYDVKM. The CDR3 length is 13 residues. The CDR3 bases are TGTGCCAGCAGTTTAGCAGCGGACAGGGAGCAGTACTTC. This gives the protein CASSLAADREQYF.

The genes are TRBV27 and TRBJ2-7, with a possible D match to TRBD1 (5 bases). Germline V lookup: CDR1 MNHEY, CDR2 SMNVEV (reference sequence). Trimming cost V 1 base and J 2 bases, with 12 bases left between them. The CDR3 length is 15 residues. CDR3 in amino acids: CASSLYTGSPYEQYF. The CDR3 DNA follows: TGTGCCAGCAGTTTATATACAGGCAGTCCCTACGAGCAGTACTTC.

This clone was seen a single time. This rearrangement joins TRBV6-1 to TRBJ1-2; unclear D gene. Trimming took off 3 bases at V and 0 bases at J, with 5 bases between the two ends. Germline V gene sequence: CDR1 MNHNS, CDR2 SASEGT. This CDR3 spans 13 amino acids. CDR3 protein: CASSDRSNYGYTF. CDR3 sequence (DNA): TGTGCCAGCAGTGACAGATCTAACTATGGCTACACCTTC.

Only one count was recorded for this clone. The CDR3 here is CASSQDLAGDQYF. The DNA of the CDR3 is TGCGCCAGCAGCCAAGATTTAGCGGGAGATCAGTACTTC. The chain combines TRBV4-3 with TRBJ2-5, with 9 bases aligning to TRBD2. The germline V gene has CDR1 LGHNA and CDR2 YSLEER. The CDR3 is made up of 13 amino acids. Trimming at V came to 0 bases and at J to 11 bases, leaving 4 bases not matched to a gene.

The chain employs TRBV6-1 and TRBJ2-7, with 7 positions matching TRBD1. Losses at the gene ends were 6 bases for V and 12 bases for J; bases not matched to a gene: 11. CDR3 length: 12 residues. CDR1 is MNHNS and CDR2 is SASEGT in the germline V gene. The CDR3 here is CASSKTGAIWYF. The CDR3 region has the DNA TGTGCCAGCAGCAAAACAGGGGCCATCTGGTACTTC.

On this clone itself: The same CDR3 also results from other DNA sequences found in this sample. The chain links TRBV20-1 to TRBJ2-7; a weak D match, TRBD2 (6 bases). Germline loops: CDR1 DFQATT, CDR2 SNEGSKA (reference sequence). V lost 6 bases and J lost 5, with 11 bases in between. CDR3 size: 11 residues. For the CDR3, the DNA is TGCAGTGCCGGCACGGGGGACGAGCAGTACTTC. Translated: CSAGTGDEQYF.

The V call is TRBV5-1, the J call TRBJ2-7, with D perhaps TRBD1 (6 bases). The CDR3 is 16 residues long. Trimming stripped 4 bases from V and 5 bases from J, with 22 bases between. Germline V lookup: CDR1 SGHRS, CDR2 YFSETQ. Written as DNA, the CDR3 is TGCGCCAGCAGCCGTGACAGGCCTCCCCCCATCAACGAGCAGTACTTC. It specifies CASSRDRPPPINEQYF.

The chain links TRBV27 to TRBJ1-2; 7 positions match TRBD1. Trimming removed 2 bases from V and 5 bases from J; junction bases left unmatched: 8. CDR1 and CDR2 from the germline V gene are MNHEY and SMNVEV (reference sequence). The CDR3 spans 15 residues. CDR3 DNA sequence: TGTGCCAGCAGTTTAAGGGGGCTAGGAGGGTATGGCTACACCTTC. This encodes CASSLRGLGGYGYTF.

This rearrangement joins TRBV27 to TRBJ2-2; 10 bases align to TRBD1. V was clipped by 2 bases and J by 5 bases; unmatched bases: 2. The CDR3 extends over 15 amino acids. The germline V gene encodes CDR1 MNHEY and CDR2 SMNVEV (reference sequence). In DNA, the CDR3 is TGTGCCAGCAGTTTAGGGACAGGGGTAACCGGGGAGCTGTTTTTT. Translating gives CASSLGTGVTGELFF.

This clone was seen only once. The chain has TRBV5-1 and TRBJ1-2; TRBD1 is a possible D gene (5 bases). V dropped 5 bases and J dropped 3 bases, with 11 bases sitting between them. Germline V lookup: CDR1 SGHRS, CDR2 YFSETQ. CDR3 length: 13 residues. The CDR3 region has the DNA TGCGCCAGCAGAAGCACGGGGGACTATGGCTACACCTTC. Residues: CASRSTGDYGYTF.

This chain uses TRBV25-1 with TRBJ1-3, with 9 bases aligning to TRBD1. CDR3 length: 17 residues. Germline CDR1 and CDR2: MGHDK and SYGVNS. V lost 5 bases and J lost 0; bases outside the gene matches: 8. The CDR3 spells CASSRTQGASSGNTIYF. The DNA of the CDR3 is TGTGCCAGCAGTCGCACACAGGGGGCCAGCTCTGGAAACACCATATATTTT.

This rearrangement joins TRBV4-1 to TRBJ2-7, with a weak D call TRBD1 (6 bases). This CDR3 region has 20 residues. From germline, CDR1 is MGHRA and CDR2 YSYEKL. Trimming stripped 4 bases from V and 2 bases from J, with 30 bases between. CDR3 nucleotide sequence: TGCGCCAGCAGCCGCTTAACAGGGCCCCCTCGGCTACTGTCCCCCTACGAGCAGTACTTC. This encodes CASSRLTGPPRLLSPYEQYF.

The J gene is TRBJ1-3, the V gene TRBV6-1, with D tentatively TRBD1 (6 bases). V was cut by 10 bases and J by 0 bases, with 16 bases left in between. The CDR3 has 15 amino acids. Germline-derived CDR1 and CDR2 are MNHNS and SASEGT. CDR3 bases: TGTGCCACCCAAGGACAGCCGAGCTCTGGAAACACCATATATTTT. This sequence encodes CATQGQPSSGNTIYF.

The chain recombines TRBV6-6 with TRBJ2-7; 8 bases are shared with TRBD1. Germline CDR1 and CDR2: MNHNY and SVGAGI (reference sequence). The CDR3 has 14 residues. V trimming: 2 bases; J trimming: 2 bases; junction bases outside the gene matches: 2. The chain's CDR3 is CASSYPQGAYEQYF. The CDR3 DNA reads TGTGCCAGCAGTTACCCACAGGGGGCCTACGAGCAGTACTTC.

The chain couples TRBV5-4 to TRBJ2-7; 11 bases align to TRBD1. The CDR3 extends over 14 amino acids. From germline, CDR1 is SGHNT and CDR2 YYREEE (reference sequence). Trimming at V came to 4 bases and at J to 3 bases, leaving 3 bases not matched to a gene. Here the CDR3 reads CASSTDRGLYEQYF. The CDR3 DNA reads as TGTGCCAGCAGCACGGACAGGGGGCTCTACGAGCAGTACTTC.

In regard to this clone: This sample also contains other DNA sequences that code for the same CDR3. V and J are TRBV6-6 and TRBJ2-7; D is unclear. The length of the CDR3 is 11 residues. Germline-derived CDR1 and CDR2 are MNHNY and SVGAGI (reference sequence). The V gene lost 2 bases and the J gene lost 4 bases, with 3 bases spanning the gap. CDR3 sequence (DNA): TGTGCCAGCAGTTACCGGTACGAGCAGTACTTC. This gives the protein CASSYRYEQYF.

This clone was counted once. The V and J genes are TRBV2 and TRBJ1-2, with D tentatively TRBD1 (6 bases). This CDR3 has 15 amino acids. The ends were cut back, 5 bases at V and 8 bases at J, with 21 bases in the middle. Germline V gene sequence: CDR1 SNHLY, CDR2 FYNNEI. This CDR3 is CASSLTRDTPRGYTF. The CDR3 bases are TGTGCCAGCAGTCTGACCCGGGACACCCCTCGGGGCTACACCTTC.

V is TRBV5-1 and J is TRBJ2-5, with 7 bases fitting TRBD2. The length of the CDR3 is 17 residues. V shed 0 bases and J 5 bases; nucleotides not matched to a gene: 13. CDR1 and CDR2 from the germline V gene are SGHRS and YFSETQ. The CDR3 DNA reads TGCGCCAGCAGCTTGGCATTTTTGGGAGACGGGGGGGAGACCCAGTACTTC. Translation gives CASSLAFLGDGGETQYF.

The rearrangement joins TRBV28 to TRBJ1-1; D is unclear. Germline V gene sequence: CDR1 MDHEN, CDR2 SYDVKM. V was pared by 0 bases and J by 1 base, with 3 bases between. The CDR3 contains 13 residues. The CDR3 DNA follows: TGTGCCAGCAGTTTATGGCGGAACACTGAAGCTTTCTTT. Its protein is CASSLWRNTEAFF. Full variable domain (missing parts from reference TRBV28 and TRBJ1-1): DVKVTQSSRYLVKRTGEKVFLECVQDMDHENMFWYRQDPGLGLRLIYFSYDVKMKEKGDIPEGYSVSREKKERFSLILESASTNQTSMYLCASSLWRNTEAFFGQGTRLTVV.

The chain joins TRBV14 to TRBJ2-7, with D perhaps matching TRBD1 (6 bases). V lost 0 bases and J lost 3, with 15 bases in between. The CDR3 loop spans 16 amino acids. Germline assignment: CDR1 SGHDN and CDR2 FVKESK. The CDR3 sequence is CASSQDAGALIYEQYF. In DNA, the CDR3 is TGTGCCAGCAGCCAAGATGCAGGGGCGCTTATCTACGAGCAGTACTTC.